This entry lists 3 T cell receptor beta chains sequenced from one sample in a study of beta chain features in type 1 diabetes. What was sequenced were expressed TCRB transcripts, since all of the isolated RNA had been reverse transcribed. Produced via immunoSEQ multiplex PCR; TCRdb's table is partial and in-frame only. Here the sample spans 140,000 to 150,000 clones, around 51% being singletons. Sequences were obtained from Tregs from blood. The source of these receptors is a man aged 18 to 30 in good health.

The rearrangement joins TRBV19 to TRBJ2-1, with 9 nucleotides matching TRBD1. After removal of 4 bases from V and 11 bases from J, the junction contained 6 bases not matched to a gene. In germline, CDR1 is LNHDA, CDR2 SQIVND (reference sequence). The CDR3 sequence is 13 residues long. The CDR3 spells CASSNRQGGKQFF. DNA for the CDR3: TGTGCCAGTAGTAATCGACAGGGGGGTAAGCAGTTCTTC.

J is TRBJ2-7 and V is TRBV28; 10 positions agree with TRBD1. The CDR3 totals 14 residues. Per the germline V gene, CDR1 is MDHEN and CDR2 is SYDVKM. V lost 3 bases and J lost 6; bases outside the gene matches: 5. CDR3 sequence reads: CASSLNRDRGEQYF. CDR3 nucleotides: TGTGCCAGCAGTTTGAACCGGGACAGGGGCGAGCAGTACTTC.

The DNA of the CDR3 is TGTGCCAGCAGCCAAGTTGCGGGGGCCGGGGCCAACGTCCTGACTTTC. Residues: CASSQVAGAGANVLTF. The chain uses TRBV4-2 and TRBJ2-6, with a tentative D call TRBD2 (7 bases). Germline-derived CDR1 and CDR2 are LGHNA and YNFKEQ. Trimming left V 1 base short and J 4 bases short, with 11 bases between. The CDR3 is 16 residues long.